This is a list of T cell receptor beta chains from one sample in a study of blood T cell repertoires in COVID-19. Clones were sequenced by immunoSEQ multiplex PCR, and TCRdb holds only the in-frame ones, with some missing. This sample has 180,000 or so clones, with around nine tenths found just once. Sequencing was done on a sample of peripheral blood. Receptors were obtained from a man between 18 and 35 years old with active or convalescent COVID-19. Both conserved end residues are part of each CDR3. The D gene is left open where the match is weak. Expanded clones get a size class; other rows say once, few or many, or leave the size out.

J gene | clone size | CDR3 length | V gene | D gene | CDR3 protein | CDR3 DNA
TRBJ2-7 | . | 14 | TRBV19 | . | CASNQPGSSYEQYF | TGTGCCAGTAATCAGCCGGGGAGCTCCTACGAGCAGTACTTC
TRBJ2-2 | . | 13 | TRBV29-1 | . | CSVSPVLAGELFF | TGCAGCGTTTCTCCGGTCCTGGCCGGGGAGCTGTTTTTT
TRBJ1-1 | few | 12 | TRBV24-1 | TRBD1 | CATSDDRARPFF | TGTGCCACCAGTGATGACAGGGCTAGACCTTTCTTT
TRBJ1-5 | . | 13 | TRBV19 | . | CASSMGGPQPQHF | TGTGCCAGTAGTATGGGGGGTCCTCAGCCCCAGCATTTT
TRBJ2-5 | once | 18 | TRBV7-8 | TRBD1 | CASSLAGQGRGGSETQYF | TGTGCCAGCAGCTTGGCTGGACAGGGACGGGGAGGATCTGAGACCCAGTACTTC
TRBJ2-3 | . | 13 | TRBV11-2 | . | CASSLDREDTQYF | TGTGCCAGCAGCTTAGACAGGGAAGATACGCAGTATTTT
TRBJ2-3 | . | 16 | TRBV5-1 | . | CASSLLVRELPDTQYF | TGCGCCAGCAGCTTGCTAGTAAGGGAGCTGCCAGATACGCAGTATTTT
TRBJ2-2 | . | 17 | TRBV4-1 | TRBD1 | CASRTQKGQGATGELFF | TGCGCCAGCAGGACCCAAAAGGGACAGGGGGCCACCGGGGAGCTGTTTTTT
TRBJ2-1 | . | 14 | TRBV7-3 | TRBD1 | CASSRDRAYNEQFF | TGTGCCAGCAGCCGGGACAGGGCCTACAATGAGCAGTTCTTC
TRBJ1-5 | few | 17 | TRBV12-5 | . | CASGLVLGAYSNQPQHF | TGTGCTAGTGGTTTGGTATTGGGGGCGTATAGCAATCAGCCCCAGCATTTT
TRBJ2-3 | . | 16 | TRBV5-1 | . | CASSLTVATLSDTQYF | TGCGCCAGCAGCTTGACTGTAGCGACCCTATCGGATACGCAGTATTTT
TRBJ2-5 | once | 13 | TRBV10-3 | TRBD2 | CAMSGGGRETQYF | TGTGCCATGTCGGGGGGGGGTCGAGAGACCCAGTACTTC
TRBJ1-2 | . | 14 | TRBV6-5 | . | CASSYLGTGYGYTF | TGTGCCAGCAGTTATTTGGGTACAGGGTATGGCTACACCTTC
TRBJ2-5 | few | 13 | TRBV11-3 | . | CASSPEGPETQYF | TGTGCCAGCAGCCCGGAGGGACCAGAGACCCAGTACTTC
TRBJ1-2 | few | 15 | TRBV9 | . | CASSVGRQVGYGYTF | TGTGCCAGCAGCGTCGGTAGACAGGTGGGTTACGGCTACACCTTC
TRBJ2-7 | few | 15 | TRBV7-9 | . | CASSLPQGPSYEQYF | TGTGCCAGCAGCTTACCACAGGGCCCTTCCTACGAGCAGTACTTC
TRBJ2-1 | . | 15 | TRBV19 | . | CASSIGRHSYNEQFF | TGTGCCAGTAGCATCGGGAGACACTCCTACAATGAGCAGTTCTTC
TRBJ2-2 | . | 15 | TRBV5-1 | TRBD1 | CASSQGQSNTGELFF | TGCGCCAGCAGCCAGGGACAGTCGAACACCGGGGAGCTGTTTTTT
TRBJ1-1 | . | 15 | TRBV5-1 | TRBD1 | CASSFPDRANTEAFF | TGCGCCAGCAGCTTCCCCGACAGGGCGAACACTGAAGCTTTCTTT
TRBJ1-4 | . | 14 | TRBV28 | TRBD1 | CASSLGQGNEKLFF | TGTGCCAGCAGTCTAGGACAGGGGAATGAAAAACTGTTTTTT
TRBJ2-1 | . | 14 | TRBV6-5 | . | CASALAGRYNEQFF | TGTGCCAGCGCGCTAGCAGGTCGGTACAATGAGCAGTTCTTC
TRBJ1-4 | . | 15 | TRBV6-1 | . | CASSEGGANNEKLFF | TGTGCCAGCAGTGAAGGGGGCGCGAATAATGAAAAACTGTTTTTT